This T cell receptor beta chain stems from a study of identical twins' blood T cells. Study-wide points: Each donor's most abundant TCRbeta clonotypes shared more CDR3 sequences with her twin than unrelated donors.

As originally analysed: Each library had roughly 2 to 4 million CDR3 reads and about 100,000 to nearly 500,000 clonotypes. TCRdb re-called the 5' RACE reads with MiXCR, one entry per CDR3 protein. Clone size and V and J calls follow TCRdb, not the original study. The sample records around 380,000 distinct CDR3 sequences, roughly 27% being singletons. Likely shared infections and vaccines: all three twin pairs were reared together. To note about this clonotype: Its antigen is as yet unknown.

Sequenced sample: PBMCs. This receptor was taken from a woman aged 18-55 years in good health.

The CDR3 sequence is CASSLGLAGRTDTQYF. CDR3 coding DNA: TGCGCCAGCAGCTTGGGACTAGCGGGACGGACAGATACGCAGTATTTT. The chain has TRBV5-1 and TRBJ2-3, with 11 bases that match TRBD2. The V gene's germline CDR1 is SGHRS and CDR2 YFSETQ. CDR3 length equals 16 residues. The V segment lost 0 bases and the J segment 3 bases; nucleotides outside the gene matches: 3.